This TCR beta chain stems from a study of neurological immune-mediated disorders. Study-level background: Of the multiple sclerosis patients, some 34 in total, around 30 were relapsing-remitting and 3 were secondary progressive.

The authors produced cDNA by 5'RACE using 10-nucleotide random UMIs. TCRdb passed the 5' RACE reads through MiXCR, listing each CDR3 protein once. The top ten hold around 5.1% of the sample, which has 60,000 to 70,000 distinct CDR3 sequences, roughly 4.9% seen once. The CDR3 has 13 amino acids. The V end was cut by 5 bases, the J end by 0 bases, with 9 bases between. Per germline, CDR1 SGHNT and CDR2 YYREEE (reference sequence). Points from the study as a whole: Among 34 multiple sclerosis patients, 18 had repertoires that phylogenetic grouping placed in one related-CDR3 cluster, a possible signature.

Remarks on this clonotype: Its matching antigen is unknown.

This TCR came from a human donor with multiple sclerosis. The donor label of this sample is uncertain. The genes are TRBV5-4 and TRBJ2-7; possible D gene TRBD2, 5 bases. Sequenced sample: PBMCs. CDR3 loop: CASRGSLSYEQYF. The CDR3 nucleotides read TGTGCCAGCAGGGGGAGCCTCTCCTACGAGCAGTACTTC.